Listed below are T cell receptor beta chains from one sample, sequenced in a study of blood T cell repertoires in COVID-19. Assay: immunoSEQ multiplex PCR; the TCRdb copy retains only in-frame clones and omits some. The sample lists over 80,000 clones; about 89% were seen once. The source material was peripheral blood. These receptors originate from a human donor with active COVID-19. The donor label of this sample is uncertain. CDR3s include the opening cysteine and the closing phenylalanine or tryptophan. The D gene is left open where the match is weak. Clone size is shown for a subset of rows, as once, few, many or a class of expanded clone.

TRBJ2-3 - TRBV6-1 - CASSESRDTQYF TGTGCCAGCAGTGAATCTCGGGATACGCAGTATTTT
TRBJ1-1 TRBD1 TRBV7-8 - CASSLNRDRGSPGEDTEAFF TGTGCCAGCAGCTTAAATCGGGACAGGGGATCCCCGGGGGAAGACACTGAAGCTTTCTTT
TRBJ1-2 - TRBV6-1 - CASSEAVAGTYGYTF TGTGCCAGCAGTGAAGCGGTCGCGGGCACCTATGGCTACACCTTC
TRBJ1-6 - TRBV27 few CASSLWGSGNSPLHF TGTGCCAGCAGTTTATGGGGCTCCGGTAATTCACCCCTCCACTTT
TRBJ2-7 - TRBV19 - CASSPAGAGDPYEQYF TGTGCCAGTAGTCCGGCGGGGGCGGGGGACCCCTACGAGCAGTACTTC
TRBJ1-2 TRBD1 TRBV4-2 - CASSPTGVQLRGYTF TGTGCCAGCAGCCCGACAGGGGTCCAGCTTAGGGGCTACACCTTC
TRBJ1-2 TRBD1 TRBV7-2 - CASSPDRASGYTF TGTGCCAGCAGCCCTGACAGGGCTAGTGGCTACACCTTC
TRBJ2-4 - TRBV7-2 - CASSVTGAKNIQYF TGTGCCAGCAGCGTCACCGGAGCCAAAAACATTCAGTACTTC
TRBJ1-1 - TRBV5-6 - CASTPGGMNTEAFF TGTGCCAGCACCCCGGGGGGGATGAACACTGAAGCTTTCTTT
TRBJ2-4 - TRBV7-2 - CASSPPGAKNIQYF TGTGCCAGCAGTCCCCCCGGGGCCAAAAACATTCAGTACTTC
TRBJ2-7 - TRBV5-4 - CASSSPGDRSEQYF TGTGCCAGCAGCTCGCCGGGAGATAGGTCCGAGCAGTACTTC
TRBJ1-5 TRBD1 TRBV9 - CASSGGTGPSGPQHF TGTGCCAGCAGCGGAGGGACAGGGCCGTCCGGGCCCCAGCATTTT
TRBJ2-3 - TRBV11-2 - CASASNTDTQYF TGTGCCAGTGCCTCTAACACAGATACGCAGTATTTT
TRBJ2-7 TRBD2 TRBV19 - CASSTTSGGAREQYF TGTGCCAGTAGTACTACTAGCGGGGGGGCCCGCGAGCAGTACTTC
TRBJ1-6 - TRBV5-3 - CARSGEGTHYNSPLHF TGTGCCAGAAGCGGGGAGGGGACACACTATAATTCACCCCTCCACTTT
TRBJ2-7 TRBD1 TRBV27 - CASSPGGPRGQYF TGTGCCAGCAGCCCAGGGGGCCCTCGGGGGCAGTACTTC
TRBJ1-2 - TRBV7-3 - CASSPSNRGGYTF TGTGCCAGCAGCCCCTCCAATCGAGGAGGCTACACCTTC
TRBJ1-4 - TRBV5-4 once CASSFGGVNEKLFF TGTGCCAGCAGCTTCGGGGGAGTAAATGAAAAACTGTTTTTT
TRBJ2-7 - TRBV12-3/TRBV12-4 - CASRTAHGSEQYF TGTGCCAGCAGGACAGCCCATGGGTCCGAGCAGTACTTC
TRBJ1-2 - TRBV5-6 - CASSLQRYYGYTF TGTGCCAGCAGCCTACAGAGATACTATGGCTACACCTTC
TRBJ2-1 TRBD2 TRBV7-3 - CASSRSGVGDDEQFF TGTGCCAGCAGCCGTAGCGGGGTCGGGGATGATGAGCAGTTCTTC
TRBJ2-7 - TRBV6-6 - CATMTGPNYEQYF TGTGCCACCATGACAGGACCTAATTACGAGCAGTACTTC
TRBJ2-6 TRBD1 TRBV19 - CASMSGQGISGANVLTF TGTGCCAGTATGTCGGGACAGGGGATTTCTGGGGCCAACGTCCTGACTTTC
TRBJ1-2 - TRBV5-1 - CASSFKLDYGYTF TGCGCCAGCAGCTTCAAGCTCGACTATGGCTACACCTTC
TRBJ1-3 - TRBV5-1 once CASSWDTPGNTIYF TGCGCCAGCAGCTGGGACACCCCGGGAAACACCATATATTTT
TRBJ1-2 TRBD1 TRBV5-5 - CASSPPTGVNYGYTF TGTGCCAGCAGCCCACCGACAGGGGTTAACTATGGCTACACCTTC
TRBJ2-5 TRBD1 TRBV6-5 - CASSFGQGQETQYF TGTGCCAGCAGTTTCGGACAGGGCCAAGAGACCCAGTACTTC
TRBJ2-5 TRBD1 TRBV12-3/TRBV12-4 - CASSLQGETQYF TGTGCCAGCAGTCTACAGGGGGAGACCCAGTACTTC
TRBJ1-5 - TRBV15 - CATSRDRGVGNQPQHF TGTGCCACCAGCAGAGATCGGGGGGTAGGCAATCAGCCCCAGCATTTT
TRBJ1-2 - TRBV11-1 - CASSSQGVDGYTF TGTGCCAGCAGCTCCCAAGGGGTCGATGGCTACACCTTC
TRBJ2-3 TRBD2 TRBV2 - CASSESRGGTDTQYF TGTGCCAGCAGTGAATCCCGGGGGGGGACAGATACGCAGTATTTT
TRBJ1-1 - TRBV7-9 - CASSPGQYNTEAFF TGTGCCAGCAGCCCGGGACAATATAACACTGAAGCTTTCTTT
TRBJ1-2 - TRBV19 few CASSNSWGYTF TGTGCCAGTAGTAACTCCTGGGGCTACACCTTC
TRBJ2-4 TRBD1 TRBV7-8 - CASSPRAQGAIKIAKNIQYF TGTGCCAGCAGCCCAAGGGCGCAGGGGGCTATCAAGATAGCCAAAAACATTCAGTACTTC
TRBJ1-1 - TRBV30 - CAWKRGGPDPAEAFF TGTGCCTGGAAAAGGGGGGGTCCAGATCCGGCTGAAGCTTTCTTT
TRBJ2-7 - TRBV6-1 - CASSEQASYEQYF TGTGCCAGCAGTGAACAGGCCTCCTACGAGCAGTACTTC
TRBJ2-7 - TRBV25-1 once CASSEFAGRGAEQYF TGTGCCAGCAGTGAATTTGCGGGCCGGGGGGCCGAGCAGTACTTC
TRBJ2-2 - TRBV7-7 - CASSLGTGNTGELFF TGTGCTAGCAGCTTAGGAACAGGGAACACCGGGGAGCTGTTTTTT
TRBJ1-1 - TRBV7-9 - CASSQRSGGSTEAFF TGTGCCAGCAGCCAAAGGTCCGGAGGCAGCACTGAAGCTTTCTTT
TRBJ2-7 - TRBV19 - CASSIGAREQYF TGTGCCAGTAGTATTGGGGCGAGGGAGCAGTACTTC
TRBJ2-1 TRBD2 TRBV9 - CASSVATGLAGGRYNEQFF TGTGCCAGCAGCGTAGCTACGGGTCTAGCGGGGGGACGCTACAATGAGCAGTTCTTC
TRBJ1-6 - TRBV4-3 - CASSQEQGTYNSPLHF TGCGCCAGCAGCCAAGAGCAGGGAACCTATAATTCACCCCTCCACTTT
TRBJ2-7 - TRBV7-8 - CASSLVTGLSEQYF TGTGCCAGCAGCTTAGTTACAGGGTTGAGCGAGCAGTACTTC
TRBJ2-7 TRBD1 TRBV5-1 - CASSSALDRGNYEQYF TGCGCCAGCAGCTCTGCCCTGGACAGGGGGAACTACGAGCAGTACTTC
TRBJ1-1 TRBD1 TRBV7-2 - CASSSRQGGDTEAFF TGTGCCAGCAGCTCCCGACAGGGGGGGGACACTGAAGCTTTCTTT
TRBJ2-1 TRBD2 TRBV4-2 - CASSQVSSGGNNEQFF TGTGCCAGCAGCCAAGTCTCGAGCGGGGGAAACAATGAGCAGTTCTTC
TRBJ2-7 - TRBV7-2 - CASSSPPGTVFYEQYF TGTGCCAGCAGCTCCCCACCCGGGACTGTCTTCTACGAGCAGTACTTC
TRBJ2-3 TRBD1 TRBV24-1 - CATSHGRTGQLTDTQYF TGTGCCACCAGCCACGGACGGACAGGGCAGCTCACAGATACGCAGTATTTT
TRBJ1-1 TRBD1 TRBV6-1 - CASSEGGTANTEAFF TGTGCCAGCAGTGAAGGGGGGACAGCGAACACTGAAGCTTTCTTT
TRBJ1-4 - TRBV4-1 - CASSRLRGEKLFF TGCGCCAGCAGCCGCCTCAGGGGTGAAAAACTGTTTTTT
TRBJ2-1 - TRBV7-2 - CASLADLDNEQFF TGTGCCAGCCTGGCTGACTTGGACAATGAGCAGTTCTTC